Listed below are T cell receptor beta chains from one sample, sequenced in a study of cytomegalovirus exposure and HLA in healthy donors. Using immunoSEQ multiplex PCR, the repertoire was profiled, and TCRdb retains in-frame clones only, with some absent. This table has about 60,000 clones, around 96% appearing once. The source material was PBMCs. These receptors were collected from a man between 18 and 35 years old in good health and CMV-seronegative. The CDR3 runs from the conserved cysteine through the conserved F or W. Each record gives: V gene, clone size, J gene, D gene, CDR3 DNA, CDR3 protein. A D gene is named only where the DNA matches it firmly. For some rows the clone size is stated as once, few or many, or as a class when expanded; others skip it.

TRBV14,once,TRBJ2-7,-,TGTGCCAGCAGCCAAGGACACCCCTTCTACTACGAGCAGTACTTC,CASSQGHPFYYEQYF
TRBV4-2,-,TRBJ1-2,-,TGTGCCAGCAGCTTAGAGGTAACGACTTATAACTATGGCTACACCTTC,CASSLEVTTYNYGYTF
TRBV18,-,TRBJ2-5,-,TGTGCCAGCTCACCACGACAGGACGAGACCCAGTACTTC,CASSPRQDETQYF
TRBV5-1,-,TRBJ2-2,TRBD2,TGCGCCAGCAGCTTGGTAGGCGGGAGCGGCACCGGGGAGCTGTTTTTT,CASSLVGGSGTGELFF
TRBV6-1,-,TRBJ2-4,TRBD1,TGTGCCAGCAGGACCGGGACAGGGGAAAACATTCAGTACTTC,CASRTGTGENIQYF
TRBV10-3,-,TRBJ2-7,TRBD2,TGTGCCATCAGAACCCCGGGAGGGCCAGAGTACGAGCAGTACTTC,CAIRTPGGPEYEQYF
TRBV7-9,-,TRBJ2-4,TRBD1,TGTGCCAGCAGCCCCCGGACAGGGGGCACGGCCAAAAACATTCAGTACTTC,CASSPRTGGTAKNIQYF
TRBV19,-,TRBJ2-2,TRBD2,TGTGCCAGTAGTAAGAGTAGCGGGGCTTGGTCGGAAACCGGGGAGCTGTTTTTT,CASSKSSGAWSETGELFF
TRBV19,once,TRBJ2-1,-,TGTGCCAGTAGTATAGCGGCTAGCGTGAGCTCCTACAATGAGCAGTTCTTC,CASSIAASVSSYNEQFF
TRBV23-1,-,TRBJ2-3,TRBD1,TGCGCCAGCAGTCAAACCAGACAGGGCCCGGCGGATACGCAGTATTTT,CASSQTRQGPADTQYF
TRBV19,-,TRBJ2-1,TRBD2,TGTGCCAGTAGTATTATAGCGGGGGGACTTGGGTATGAGCAGTTCTTC,CASSIIAGGLGYEQFF
TRBV11-3,-,TRBJ1-1,-,TGTGCCAGCAGCTTATATCTGAACACTGAAGCTTTCTTT,CASSLYLNTEAFF
TRBV29-1,-,TRBJ2-7,-,TGCAGCGTTCTACAGACCTACGAGCAGTACTTC,CSVLQTYEQYF
TRBV9,medium-sized,TRBJ2-7,TRBD2,TGTGCCAGCAGCGCGTCGCCTCTAGCGGGAGTTTCCGAGCAGTACTTC,CASSASPLAGVSEQYF
TRBV7-3,-,TRBJ2-5,-,TGTGCCAGCACCTCCTGGGGGGGCCGGGAGGAGACCCAGTACTTC,CASTSWGGREETQYF
TRBV18,once,TRBJ1-2,TRBD1,TGTGCCAGCTCACCTACTACAGGGGTCCATGCTTATGGCTACACCTTC,CASSPTTGVHAYGYTF
TRBV7-2,-,TRBJ2-7,TRBD2,TGTGCCAGCAGCCTAGCGGGAGAGGTCTACGAGCAGTACTTC,CASSLAGEVYEQYF
TRBV10-3,-,TRBJ2-5,TRBD1,TGTGCCATCGAGGGCGGCAGGGGGACGAGGGAGACCCAGTACTTC,CAIEGGRGTRETQYF
TRBV28,once,TRBJ2-4,TRBD2,TGTGCCAGCAGTTCCTCGGGGGTGATAACTAGCGGGAGGGCCTGGAACATTCAGTACTTC,CASSSSGVITSGRAWNIQYF
TRBV7-9,-,TRBJ1-4,-,TGTGCCAGCAGCTTAGCGCGGCGGGCCGCTAATGAAAAACTGTTTTTT,CASSLARRAANEKLFF
TRBV19,-,TRBJ1-4,TRBD1,TGTGCCAGTAGGGTAACAGGGGGGGAAAAACTGTTTTTT,CASRVTGGEKLFF
TRBV7-9,-,TRBJ2-1,TRBD2,TGTGCCAGCAGCTTTAGCGGGAGCGGTGCCTACAATGAGCAGTTCTTC,CASSFSGSGAYNEQFF
TRBV7-2,-,TRBJ2-7,TRBD1,TGTGCCAGCAGCCAACAATACAGGGGGCGCGGGTACGAGCAGTACTTC,CASSQQYRGRGYEQYF
TRBV6-1,-,TRBJ2-3,-,TGTGCCAGCAGCGGTCCCACAGATACGCAGTATTTT,CASSGPTDTQYF
TRBV5-1,-,TRBJ2-5,-,TGCGCCAGCAGCTTGGTTCTAGGCGAGACCCAGTACTTC,CASSLVLGETQYF
TRBV5-1,-,TRBJ2-6,TRBD1,TGCGCCAGCAGCGAGGACAGGCTCTACTCTGGGGCCAACGTCCTGACTTTC,CASSEDRLYSGANVLTF
TRBV6-6,once,TRBJ2-2,TRBD2,TGTGCCTGCGGACTAGCGGGAGAAACGAACACCGGGGAGCTGTTTTTT,CACGLAGETNTGELFF
TRBV6-5,once,TRBJ1-4,TRBD1,TGTGCCAGCAGTCCGGACAGGGGGCACGAAAAACTGTTTTTT,CASSPDRGHEKLFF
TRBV13,-,TRBJ2-1,-,TGTGCCAGCAGTCCAATCGACAGGCGATACAATGAGCAGTTCTTC,CASSPIDRRYNEQFF
TRBV7-7,-,TRBJ2-1,TRBD2,TGTGCTAGCAGCTCTACTAGCGGGGGGGGTGCTGAGCAGTTCTTC,CASSSTSGGGAEQFF
TRBV19,-,TRBJ2-6,-,TGTGCCAGTGCGGTCTCTGGGGCCAACGTCCTGACTTTC,CASAVSGANVLTF
TRBV5-4,-,TRBJ1-2,-,TGTGCCAGCAGCTTGGGTCCAGCGAACTATGGCTACACCTTC,CASSLGPANYGYTF
TRBV7-2,once,TRBJ2-5,-,TGTGCCAGCAGCTTGATAGCTATAACACAAGAGACCCAGTACTTC,CASSLIAITQETQYF
TRBV10-3,once,TRBJ2-1,TRBD2,TGTGCCTCCCACCCTTTAGCGGGAGGGGGCAATGAGCAGTTCTTC,CASHPLAGGGNEQFF
TRBV4-1,-,TRBJ2-7,TRBD1,TGCGCCAGCAGCCAAGAAGAACACGTTGGACAGGGGGCCCCCTACGAGCAGTACTTC,CASSQEEHVGQGAPYEQYF
TRBV4-3,-,TRBJ2-7,-,TGCGCCAGCAGCCAATACCAGGGATTGATAGCCTACGAGCAGTACTTC,CASSQYQGLIAYEQYF
TRBV11-2,once,TRBJ1-2,-,TGTGCCAGCAGCTTAGAACAAACGAACTATGGCTACACCTTC,CASSLEQTNYGYTF
TRBV2,-,TRBJ2-5,-,TGTGCCAGCCGTTCGGTTCCTGGGACCCAGTACTTC,CASRSVPGTQYF
TRBV30,-,TRBJ2-2,TRBD1,TGTGCCTGGAGTGTACAGGGACAGGGATACACCGGGGAGCTGTTTTTT,CAWSVQGQGYTGELFF
TRBV28,-,TRBJ2-7,TRBD2,TGTGCCAGCAGTCGACTCCGGGACTATTACGAGCAGTACTTC,CASSRLRDYYEQYF
TRBV6-6,-,TRBJ1-5,-,TGTGCCAGCAGTTACGGAGGGAGTCATAGCAATCAGCCCCAGCATTTT,CASSYGGSHSNQPQHF
TRBV19,-,TRBJ2-1,-,TGTGCCAGTAGTACTAGACAGGAGCAGTTCTTC,CASSTRQEQFF